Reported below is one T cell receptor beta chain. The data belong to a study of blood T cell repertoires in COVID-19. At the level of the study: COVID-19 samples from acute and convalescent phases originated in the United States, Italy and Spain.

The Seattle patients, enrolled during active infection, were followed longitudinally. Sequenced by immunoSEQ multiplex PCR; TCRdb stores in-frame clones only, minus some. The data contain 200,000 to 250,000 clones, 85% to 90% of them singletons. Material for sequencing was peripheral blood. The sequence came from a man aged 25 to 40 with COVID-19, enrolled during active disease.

The CDR3 sequence is CASSRATGPSSLQYF. In DNA form, the CDR3 reads TGTGCCAGCAGCAGGGCTACAGGGCCCTCCTCTCTGCAGTACTTC. V gene TRBV27 combines with J gene TRBJ2-7; possible D gene TRBD1, 6 bases. Germline V gene lookup returns CDR1 MNHEY and CDR2 SMNVEV (reference sequence). CDR3 size: 15 residues. The germline V and J ends were trimmed by 6 bases and 9 bases, with 24 bases remaining between them.